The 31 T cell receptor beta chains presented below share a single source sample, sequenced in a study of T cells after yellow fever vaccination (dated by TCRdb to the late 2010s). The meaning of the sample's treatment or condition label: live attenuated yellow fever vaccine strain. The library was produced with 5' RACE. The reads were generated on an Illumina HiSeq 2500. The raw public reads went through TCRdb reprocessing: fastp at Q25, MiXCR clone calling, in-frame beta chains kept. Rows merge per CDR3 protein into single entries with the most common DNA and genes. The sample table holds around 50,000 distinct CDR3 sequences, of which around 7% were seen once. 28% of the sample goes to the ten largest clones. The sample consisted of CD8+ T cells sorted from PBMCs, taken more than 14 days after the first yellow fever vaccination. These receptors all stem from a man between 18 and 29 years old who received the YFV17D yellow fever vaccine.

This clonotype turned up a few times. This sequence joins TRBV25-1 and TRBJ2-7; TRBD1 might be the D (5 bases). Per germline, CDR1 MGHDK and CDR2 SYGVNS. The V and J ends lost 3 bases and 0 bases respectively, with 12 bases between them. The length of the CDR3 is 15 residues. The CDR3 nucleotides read TGTGCCAGCAGTGATTGGCACAGGAGCTCCTACGAGCAGTACTTC. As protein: CASSDWHRSSYEQYF.

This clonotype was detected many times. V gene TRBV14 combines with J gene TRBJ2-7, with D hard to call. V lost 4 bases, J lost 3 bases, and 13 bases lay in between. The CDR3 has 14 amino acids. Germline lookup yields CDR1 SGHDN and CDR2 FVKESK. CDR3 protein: CASSRSVLVYEQYF. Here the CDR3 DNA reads TGTGCCAGCAGCCGGAGCGTCCTTGTCTACGAGCAGTACTTC.

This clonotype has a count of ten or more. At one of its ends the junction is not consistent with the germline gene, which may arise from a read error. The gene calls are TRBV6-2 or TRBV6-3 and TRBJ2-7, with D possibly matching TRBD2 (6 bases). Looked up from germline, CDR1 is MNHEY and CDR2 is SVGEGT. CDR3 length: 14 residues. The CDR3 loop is CASSYPRDSDEQYF. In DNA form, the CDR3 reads TGTGCCAGCAGTTACCCGCGGGACTCCGACGAGCAGTACTTC.

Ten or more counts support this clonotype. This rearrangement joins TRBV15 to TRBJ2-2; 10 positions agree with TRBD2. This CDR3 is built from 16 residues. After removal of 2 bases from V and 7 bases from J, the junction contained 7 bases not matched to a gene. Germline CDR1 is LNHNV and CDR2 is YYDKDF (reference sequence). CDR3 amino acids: CATSRPSGGHGGELFF. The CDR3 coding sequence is TGTGCCACCAGCAGACCTAGCGGGGGACATGGCGGGGAGCTGTTTTTT.

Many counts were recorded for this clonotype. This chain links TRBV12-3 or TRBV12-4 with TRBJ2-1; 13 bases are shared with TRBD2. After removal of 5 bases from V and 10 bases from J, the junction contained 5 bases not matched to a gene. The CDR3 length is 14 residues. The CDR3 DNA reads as TGTGCCAGCAGTCTCGGACTAGCGGGGGACGAGCAGTTCTTC. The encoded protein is CASSLGLAGDEQFF.

CDR3 sequence (DNA): TGTGCCAGCAGCTCGTCCCCGGGACGCTACGAGCAGTACTTC. This encodes CASSSSPGRYEQYF. V usage is TRBV7-2 and J usage is TRBJ2-7, with D perhaps being TRBD1 or TRBD2 (5 bases each). Germline assignment: CDR1 SGHTA and CDR2 FQGNSA. V shed 4 bases and J shed 3 bases, with 13 bases lying between them. The CDR3 runs to 14 residues. Combining the CDR3 with reference TRBV7-2 and TRBJ2-7 gives the whole variable domain GAGVSQSPSNKVTEKGKDVELRCDPISGHTALYWYRQSLGQGLEFLIYFQGNSAPDKSGLPSDRFSAERTGGSVSTLTIQRTQQEDSAVYLCASSSSPGRYEQYFGPGTRLTVT.

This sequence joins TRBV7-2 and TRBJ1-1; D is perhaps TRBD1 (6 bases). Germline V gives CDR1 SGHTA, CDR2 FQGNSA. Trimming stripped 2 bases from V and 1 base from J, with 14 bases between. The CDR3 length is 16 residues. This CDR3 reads CASSLWGARRNTEAFF. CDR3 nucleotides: TGTGCCAGCAGCTTATGGGGGGCCAGGAGGAACACTGAAGCTTTCTTT.

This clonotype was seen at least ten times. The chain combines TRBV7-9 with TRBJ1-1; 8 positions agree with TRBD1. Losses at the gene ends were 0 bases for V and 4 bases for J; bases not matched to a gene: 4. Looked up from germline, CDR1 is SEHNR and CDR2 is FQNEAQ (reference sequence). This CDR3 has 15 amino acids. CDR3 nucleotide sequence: TGTGCCAGCAGCTTAGCCGGGACAGGCGGCACTGAAGCTTTCTTT. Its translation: CASSLAGTGGTEAFF.

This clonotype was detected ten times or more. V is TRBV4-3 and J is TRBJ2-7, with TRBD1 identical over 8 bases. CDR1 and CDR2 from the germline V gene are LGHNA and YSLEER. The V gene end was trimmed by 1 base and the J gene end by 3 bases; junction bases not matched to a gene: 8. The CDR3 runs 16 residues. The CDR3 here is CASSQVVKDRGYEQYV. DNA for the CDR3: TGCGCCAGCAGCCAAGTCGTGAAAGACAGGGGCTACGAGCAGTACGTC.

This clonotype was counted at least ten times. The CDR3 reads CASSPTGGNQETQYF. The CDR3 bases are TGTGCCAGCAGCCCAACAGGAGGGAACCAAGAGACCCAGTACTTC. This chain uses TRBV6-1 with TRBJ2-5; perhaps TRBD2 as D (6 bases). Germline CDR1 MNHNS, CDR2 SASEGT. Trimming shortened V by 6 bases and J by 0 bases, and 14 bases separated the two germline ends. CDR3 length equals 15 residues.

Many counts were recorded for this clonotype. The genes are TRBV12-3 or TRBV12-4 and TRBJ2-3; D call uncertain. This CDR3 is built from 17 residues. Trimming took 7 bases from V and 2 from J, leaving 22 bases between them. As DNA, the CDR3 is TGTGCCAGCACTATTACCGGCGTTGGCCCAGCCACAGATACGCAGTATTTT. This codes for CASTITGVGPATDTQYF.

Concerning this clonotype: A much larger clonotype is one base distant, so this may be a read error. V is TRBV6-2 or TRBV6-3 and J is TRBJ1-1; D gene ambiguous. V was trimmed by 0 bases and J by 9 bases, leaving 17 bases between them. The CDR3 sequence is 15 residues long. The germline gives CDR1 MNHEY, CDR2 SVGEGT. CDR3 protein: CASSYSEGLTTKAFF. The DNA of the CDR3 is TGTGCCAGCAGTTACTCGGAAGGGTTGACGACTAAAGCTTTCTTT.

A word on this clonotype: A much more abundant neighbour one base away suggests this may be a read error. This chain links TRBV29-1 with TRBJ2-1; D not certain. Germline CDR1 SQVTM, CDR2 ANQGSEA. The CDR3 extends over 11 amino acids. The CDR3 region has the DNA TGCAGCGTTGAGTGGAACAATAAGCAGTTCTTC. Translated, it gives CSVEWNNKQFF.

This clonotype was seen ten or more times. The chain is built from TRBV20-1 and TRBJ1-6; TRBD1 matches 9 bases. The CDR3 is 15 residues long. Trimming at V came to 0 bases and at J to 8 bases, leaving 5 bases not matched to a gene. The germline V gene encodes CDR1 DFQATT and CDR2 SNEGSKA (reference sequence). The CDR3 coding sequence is TGCAGTGCTAGAGAGGACGGGACAGGGCATTCACCCCTCCACTTT. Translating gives CSAREDGTGHSPLHF.

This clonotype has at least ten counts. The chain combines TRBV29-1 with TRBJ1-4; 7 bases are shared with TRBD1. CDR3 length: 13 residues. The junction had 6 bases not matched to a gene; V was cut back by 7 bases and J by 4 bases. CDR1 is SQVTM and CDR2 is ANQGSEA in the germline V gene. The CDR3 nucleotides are TGCAGCGCCGGACAGGAGAATAATGAAAAACTGTTTTTT. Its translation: CSAGQENNEKLFF.

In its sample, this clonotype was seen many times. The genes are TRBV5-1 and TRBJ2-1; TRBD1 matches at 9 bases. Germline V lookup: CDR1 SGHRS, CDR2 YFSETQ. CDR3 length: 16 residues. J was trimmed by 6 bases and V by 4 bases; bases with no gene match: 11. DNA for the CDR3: TGCGCCAGCAGCCCAGGCTACAGGGGGCTCTTCAATGAGCAGTTCTTC. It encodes CASSPGYRGLFNEQFF. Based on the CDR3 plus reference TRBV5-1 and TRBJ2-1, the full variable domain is KAGVTQTPRYLIKTRGQQVTLSCSPISGHRSVSWYQQTPGQGLQFLFEYFSETQRNKGNFPGRFSGRQFSNSRSEMNVSTLELGDSALYLCASSPGYRGLFNEQFFGPGTRLTVL.

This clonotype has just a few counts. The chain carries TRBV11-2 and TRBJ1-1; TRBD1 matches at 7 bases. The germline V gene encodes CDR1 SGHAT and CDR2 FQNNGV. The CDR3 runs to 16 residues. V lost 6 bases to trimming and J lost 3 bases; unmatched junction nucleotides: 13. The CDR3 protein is CASRPEGDSKDTEAFF. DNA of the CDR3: TGTGCCAGCAGGCCGGAGGGGGACAGCAAGGACACTGAAGCTTTCTTT.

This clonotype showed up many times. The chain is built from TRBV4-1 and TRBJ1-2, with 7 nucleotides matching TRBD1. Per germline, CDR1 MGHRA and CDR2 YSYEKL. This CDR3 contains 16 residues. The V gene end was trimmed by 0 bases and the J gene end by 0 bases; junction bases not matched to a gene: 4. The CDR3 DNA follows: TGCGCCAGCAGCCAAGAGGCAGGGGGTTCTAACTATGGCTACACCTTC. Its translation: CASSQEAGGSNYGYTF.

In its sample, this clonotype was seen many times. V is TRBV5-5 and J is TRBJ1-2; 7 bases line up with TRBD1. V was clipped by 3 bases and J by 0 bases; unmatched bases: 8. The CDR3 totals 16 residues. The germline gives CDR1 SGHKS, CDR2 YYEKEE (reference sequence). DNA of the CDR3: TGTGCCAGCAGCTCCACAGGGGATCAAGCTAACTATGGCTACACCTTC. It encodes CASSSTGDQANYGYTF.

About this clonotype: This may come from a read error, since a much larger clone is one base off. This CDR3 reads CASSQDFARREETQYF. In nucleotides, the CDR3 is TGCGCCAGCAGCCAAGATTTCGCCAGAAGGGAAGAGACCCAGTACTTC. The rearrangement joins TRBV4-1 to TRBJ2-5; D gene ambiguous. The CDR3 extends over 16 amino acids. V dropped 0 bases and J dropped 3 bases, with 14 bases sitting between them. The V gene's germline CDR1 is MGHRA and CDR2 YSYEKL.

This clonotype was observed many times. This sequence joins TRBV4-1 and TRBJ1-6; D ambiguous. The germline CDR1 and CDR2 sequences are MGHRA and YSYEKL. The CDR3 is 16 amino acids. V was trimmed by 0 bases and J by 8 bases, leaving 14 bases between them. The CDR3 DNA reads TGCGCCAGCAGCCAAGATGGGGTCATTCGGGATTCACCCCTCCACTTT. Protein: CASSQDGVIRDSPLHF.

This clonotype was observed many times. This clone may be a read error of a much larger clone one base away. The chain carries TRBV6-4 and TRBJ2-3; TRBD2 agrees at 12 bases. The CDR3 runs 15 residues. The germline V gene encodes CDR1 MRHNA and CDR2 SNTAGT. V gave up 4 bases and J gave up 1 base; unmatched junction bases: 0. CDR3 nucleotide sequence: TGTGCCAGCAGTGGGACTAGCGGGGGCACAGATACGCAGTATTTT. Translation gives CASSGTSGGTDTQYF.

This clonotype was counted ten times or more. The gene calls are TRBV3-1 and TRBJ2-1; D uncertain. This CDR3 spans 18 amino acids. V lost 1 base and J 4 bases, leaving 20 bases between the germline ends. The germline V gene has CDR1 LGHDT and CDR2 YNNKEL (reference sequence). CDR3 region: CASSQAAPPVALYNEQFF. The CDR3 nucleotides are TGTGCCAGCAGCCAAGCCGCCCCGCCAGTGGCCCTATACAATGAGCAGTTCTTC.

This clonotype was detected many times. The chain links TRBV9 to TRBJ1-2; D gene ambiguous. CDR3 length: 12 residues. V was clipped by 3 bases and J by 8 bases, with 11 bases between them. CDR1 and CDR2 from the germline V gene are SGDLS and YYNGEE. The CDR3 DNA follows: TGTGCCAGCAGCGCAGGTTCGGGGGGCTACACCTTC. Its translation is CASSAGSGGYTF. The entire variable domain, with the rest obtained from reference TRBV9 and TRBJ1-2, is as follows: DSGVTQTPKHLITATGQRVTLRCSPRSGDLSVYWYQQSLDQGLQFLIQYYNGEERAKGNILERFSAQQFPDLHSELNLSSLELGDSALYFCASSAGSGGYTFGSGTRLTVV.

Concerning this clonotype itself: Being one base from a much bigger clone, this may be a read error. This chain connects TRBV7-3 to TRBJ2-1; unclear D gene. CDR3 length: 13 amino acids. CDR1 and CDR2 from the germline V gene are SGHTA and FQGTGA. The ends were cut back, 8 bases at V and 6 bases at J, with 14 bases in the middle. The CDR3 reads CASGSRAINEQFF. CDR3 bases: TGTGCCAGCGGCTCAAGGGCAATCAATGAGCAGTTCTTC. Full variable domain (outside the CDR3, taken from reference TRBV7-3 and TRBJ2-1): GAGVSQTPSNKVTEKGKYVELRCDPISGHTALYWYRQSLGQGPEFLIYFQGTGAADDSGLPNDRFFAVRPEGSVSTLKIQRTERGDSAVYLCASGSRAINEQFFGPGTRLTVL.

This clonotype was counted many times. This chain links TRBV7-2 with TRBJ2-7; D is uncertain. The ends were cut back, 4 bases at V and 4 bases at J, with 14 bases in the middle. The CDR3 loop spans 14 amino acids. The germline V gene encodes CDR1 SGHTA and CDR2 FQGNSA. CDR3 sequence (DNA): TGTGCCAGCAGCTCCCCTCTCAGGCCTTACGAGCAGTACTTC. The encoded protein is CASSSPLRPYEQYF.

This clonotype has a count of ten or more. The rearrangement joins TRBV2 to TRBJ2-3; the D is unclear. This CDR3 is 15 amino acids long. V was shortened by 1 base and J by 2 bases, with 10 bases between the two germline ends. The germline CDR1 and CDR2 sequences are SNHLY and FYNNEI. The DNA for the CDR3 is TGTGCCAGCAGTGAAGGTCAGCCCTTCACAGATACGCAGTATTTT. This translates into CASSEGQPFTDTQYF.

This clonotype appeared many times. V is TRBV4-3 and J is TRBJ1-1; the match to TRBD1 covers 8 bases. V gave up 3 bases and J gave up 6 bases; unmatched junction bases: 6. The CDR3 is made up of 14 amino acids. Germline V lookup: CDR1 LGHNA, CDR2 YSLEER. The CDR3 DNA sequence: TGCGCCAGCAGCCAGGGTGACAGGGGCCCTGAAGCTTTCTTT. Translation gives CASSQGDRGPEAFF.

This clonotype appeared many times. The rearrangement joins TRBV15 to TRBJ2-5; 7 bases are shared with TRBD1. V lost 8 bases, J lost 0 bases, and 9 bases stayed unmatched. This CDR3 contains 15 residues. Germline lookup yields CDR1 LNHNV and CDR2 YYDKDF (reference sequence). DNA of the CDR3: TGTGCCACCTATGGACAGGACGCGTACCAAGAGACCCAGTACTTC. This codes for CATYGQDAYQETQYF.

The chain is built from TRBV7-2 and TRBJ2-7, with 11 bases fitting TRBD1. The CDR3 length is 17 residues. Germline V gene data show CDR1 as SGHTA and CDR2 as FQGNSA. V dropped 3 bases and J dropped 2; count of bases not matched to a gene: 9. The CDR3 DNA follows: TGTGCCAGCAGCTTTCCGGGACAGGGGGGCCCCCCCTACGAGCAGTACTTC. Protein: CASSFPGQGGPPYEQYF.

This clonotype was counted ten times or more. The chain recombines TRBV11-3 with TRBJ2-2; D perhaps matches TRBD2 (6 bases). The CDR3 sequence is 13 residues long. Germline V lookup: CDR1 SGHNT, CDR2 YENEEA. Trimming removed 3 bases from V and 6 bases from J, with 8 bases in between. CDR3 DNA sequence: TGTGCCAGCAGCTTGGAGGGTGCCGGGGAGCTGTTTTTT. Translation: CASSLEGAGELFF. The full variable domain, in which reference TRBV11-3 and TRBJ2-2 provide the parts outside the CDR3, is EAGVVQSPRYKIIEKKQPVAFWCNPISGHNTLYWYLQNLGQGPELLIRYENEEAVDDSQLPKDRFSAERLKGVDSTLKIQPAELGDSAVYLCASSLEGAGELFFGEGSRLTVL.